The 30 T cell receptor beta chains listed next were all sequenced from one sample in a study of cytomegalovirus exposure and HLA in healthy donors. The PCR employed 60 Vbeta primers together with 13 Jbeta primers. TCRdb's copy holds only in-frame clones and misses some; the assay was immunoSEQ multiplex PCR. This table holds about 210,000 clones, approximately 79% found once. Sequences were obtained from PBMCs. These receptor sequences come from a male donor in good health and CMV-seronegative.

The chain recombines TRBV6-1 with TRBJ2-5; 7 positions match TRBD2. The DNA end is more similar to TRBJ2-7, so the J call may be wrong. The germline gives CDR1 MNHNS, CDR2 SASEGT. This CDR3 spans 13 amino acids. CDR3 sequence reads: CASTRGGEYEQYF. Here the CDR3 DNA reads TGTGCCAGCACTAGGGGAGGGGAATACGAGCAGTACTTC.

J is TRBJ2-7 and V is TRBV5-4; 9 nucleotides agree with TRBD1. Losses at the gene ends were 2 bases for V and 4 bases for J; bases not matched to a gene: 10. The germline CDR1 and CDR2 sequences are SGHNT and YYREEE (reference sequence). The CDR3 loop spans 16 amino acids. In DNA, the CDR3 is TGTGCCAGCAGCTTACCATCGGACAGGGGTGAGTACGAGCAGTACTTC. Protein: CASSLPSDRGEYEQYF.

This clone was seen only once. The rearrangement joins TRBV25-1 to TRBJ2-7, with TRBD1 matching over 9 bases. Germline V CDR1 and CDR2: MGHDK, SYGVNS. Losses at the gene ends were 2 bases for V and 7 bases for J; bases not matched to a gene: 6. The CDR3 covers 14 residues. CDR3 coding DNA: TGTGCCAGCAGTGAAGGGACAGGGCCAAGGGAGCAGTACTTC. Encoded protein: CASSEGTGPREQYF.

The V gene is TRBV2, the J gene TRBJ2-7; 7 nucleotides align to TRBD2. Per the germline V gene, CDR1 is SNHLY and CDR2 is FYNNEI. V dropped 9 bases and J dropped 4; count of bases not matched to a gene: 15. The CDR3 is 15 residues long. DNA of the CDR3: TGTGCCAGAACCCTGACTAGCCGACCCGAGTACGAGCAGTACTTC. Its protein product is CARTLTSRPEYEQYF.

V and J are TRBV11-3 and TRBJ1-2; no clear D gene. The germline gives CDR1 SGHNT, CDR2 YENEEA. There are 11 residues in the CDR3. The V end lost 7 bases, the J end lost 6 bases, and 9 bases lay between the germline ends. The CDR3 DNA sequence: TGTGCCAGCACCGTACTCGATGGCTACACCTTC. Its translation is CASTVLDGYTF.

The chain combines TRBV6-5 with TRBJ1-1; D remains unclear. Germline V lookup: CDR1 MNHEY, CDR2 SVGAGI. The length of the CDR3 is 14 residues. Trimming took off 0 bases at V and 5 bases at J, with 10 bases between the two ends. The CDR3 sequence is CASSYSTSGTEAFF. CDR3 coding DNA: TGTGCCAGCAGTTACTCGACTAGTGGAACTGAAGCTTTCTTT.

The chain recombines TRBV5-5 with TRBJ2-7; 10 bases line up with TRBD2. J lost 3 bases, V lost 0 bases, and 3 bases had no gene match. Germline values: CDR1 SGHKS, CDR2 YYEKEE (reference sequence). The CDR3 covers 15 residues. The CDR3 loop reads CASSLELAGIYEQYF. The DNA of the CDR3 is TGTGCCAGCAGCTTGGAACTAGCGGGGATCTACGAGCAGTACTTC.

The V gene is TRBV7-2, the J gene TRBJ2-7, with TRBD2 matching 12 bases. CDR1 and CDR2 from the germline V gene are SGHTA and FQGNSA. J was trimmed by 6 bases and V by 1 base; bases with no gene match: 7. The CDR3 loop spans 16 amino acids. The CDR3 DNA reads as TGTGCCAGCAGCTTAGAGAGACTAGCGGGAGTACTCGAGCAGTACTTC. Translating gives CASSLERLAGVLEQYF.

CDR3 sequence reads: CASSQVGQGPYEQYF. For the CDR3, the DNA is TGTGCCAGCAGCCAAGTTGGACAGGGCCCCTACGAGCAGTACTTC. The chain is built from TRBV14 and TRBJ2-7, with TRBD1 matching 8 bases. Unmatched junction bases numbered 4, after V lost 1 base and J lost 2 bases. Germline lookup yields CDR1 SGHDN and CDR2 FVKESK. The CDR3 length is 15 residues.

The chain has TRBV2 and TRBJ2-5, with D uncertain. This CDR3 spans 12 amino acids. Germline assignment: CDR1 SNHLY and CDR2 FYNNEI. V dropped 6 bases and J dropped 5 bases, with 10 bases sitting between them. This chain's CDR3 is CASRPGGETQYF. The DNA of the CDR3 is TGTGCCAGCAGACCAGGTGGGGAGACCCAGTACTTC.

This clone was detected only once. The CDR3 loop reads CASSLLSGSTDTQYF. The DNA for the CDR3 is TGTGCCAGCAGCTTATTATCCGGGAGCACAGATACGCAGTATTTT. This rearrangement joins TRBV11-2 to TRBJ2-3; unclear D gene. Per germline, CDR1 SGHAT and CDR2 FQNNGV. V was clipped by 2 bases and J by 0 bases, with 9 bases between them. This CDR3 contains 15 residues.

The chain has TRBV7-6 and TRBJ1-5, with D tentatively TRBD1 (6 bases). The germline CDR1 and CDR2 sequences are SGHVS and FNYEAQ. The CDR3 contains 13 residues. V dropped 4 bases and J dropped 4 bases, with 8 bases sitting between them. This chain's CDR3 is CASSSDSNQPQHF. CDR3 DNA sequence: TGTGCCAGCAGCTCGGACAGTAATCAGCCCCAGCATTTT. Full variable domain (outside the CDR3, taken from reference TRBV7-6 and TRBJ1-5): GAGVSQSPRYKVTKRGQDVALRCDPISGHVSLYWYRQALGQGPEFLTYFNYEAQQDKSGLPNDRFSAERPEGSISTLTIQRTEQRDSAMYRCASSSDSNQPQHFGDGTRLSIL.

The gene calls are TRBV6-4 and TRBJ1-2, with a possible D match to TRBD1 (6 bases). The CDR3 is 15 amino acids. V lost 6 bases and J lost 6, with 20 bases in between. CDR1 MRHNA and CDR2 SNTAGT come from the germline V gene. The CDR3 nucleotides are TGTGCCAGCAGCGGGACACTCTTTAGGAGGCATGGCTACACCTTC. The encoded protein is CASSGTLFRRHGYTF.

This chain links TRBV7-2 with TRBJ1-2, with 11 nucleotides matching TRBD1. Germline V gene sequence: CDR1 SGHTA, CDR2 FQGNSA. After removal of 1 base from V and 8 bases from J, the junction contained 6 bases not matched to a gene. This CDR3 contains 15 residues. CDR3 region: CASSLVRTGGEGYTF. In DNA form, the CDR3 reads TGTGCCAGCAGCTTAGTGCGGACAGGGGGCGAGGGCTACACCTTC.

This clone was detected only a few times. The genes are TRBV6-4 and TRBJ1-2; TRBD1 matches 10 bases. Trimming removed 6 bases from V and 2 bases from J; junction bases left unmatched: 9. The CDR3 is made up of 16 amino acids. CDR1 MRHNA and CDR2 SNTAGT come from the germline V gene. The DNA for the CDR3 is TGTGCCAGCAGCCGGAGCCCGGGACAGGGGAACTATGGCTACACCTTC. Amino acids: CASSRSPGQGNYGYTF.

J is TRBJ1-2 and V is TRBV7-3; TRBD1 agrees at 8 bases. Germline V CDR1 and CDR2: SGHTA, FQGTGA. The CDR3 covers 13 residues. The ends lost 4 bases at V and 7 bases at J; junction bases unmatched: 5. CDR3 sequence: CASSSQGAGGYTF. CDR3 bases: TGTGCCAGCAGCTCCCAGGGGGCTGGTGGCTACACCTTC.

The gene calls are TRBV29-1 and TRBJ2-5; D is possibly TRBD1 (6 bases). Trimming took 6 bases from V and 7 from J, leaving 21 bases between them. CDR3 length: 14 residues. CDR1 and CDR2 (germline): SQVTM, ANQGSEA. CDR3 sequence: CSVRNGRGPRTQYF. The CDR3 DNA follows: TGCAGCGTCCGAAATGGCAGGGGCCCGCGGACCCAGTACTTC. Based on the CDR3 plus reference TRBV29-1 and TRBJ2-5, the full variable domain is SAVISQKPSRDICQRGTSLTIQCQVDSQVTMMFWYRQQPGQSLTLIATANQGSEATYESGFVIDKFPISRPNLTFSTLTVSNMSPEDSSIYLCSVRNGRGPRTQYFGPGTRLLVL.

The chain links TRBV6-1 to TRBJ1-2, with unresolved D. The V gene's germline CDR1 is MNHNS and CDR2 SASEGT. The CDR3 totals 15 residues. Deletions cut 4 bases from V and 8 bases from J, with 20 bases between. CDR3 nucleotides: TGTGCCAGCAGTGGTCGAGGGTTCGACATGGAGGGCTACACCTTC. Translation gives CASSGRGFDMEGYTF.

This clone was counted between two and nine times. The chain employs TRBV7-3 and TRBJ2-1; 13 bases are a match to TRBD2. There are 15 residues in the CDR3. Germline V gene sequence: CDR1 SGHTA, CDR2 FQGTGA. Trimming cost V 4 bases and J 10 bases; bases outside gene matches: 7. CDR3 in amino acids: CASSSGLAGSGEQFF. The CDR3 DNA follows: TGTGCCAGCAGCTCGGGACTAGCGGGATCTGGGGAGCAGTTCTTC.

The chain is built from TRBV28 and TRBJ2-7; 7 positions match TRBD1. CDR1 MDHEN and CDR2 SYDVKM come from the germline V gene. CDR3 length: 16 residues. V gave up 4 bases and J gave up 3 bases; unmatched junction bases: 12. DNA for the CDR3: TGTGCCAGCAGTTCCAATGCCAGGGGGTTAAACTACGAGCAGTACTTC. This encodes CASSSNARGLNYEQYF.

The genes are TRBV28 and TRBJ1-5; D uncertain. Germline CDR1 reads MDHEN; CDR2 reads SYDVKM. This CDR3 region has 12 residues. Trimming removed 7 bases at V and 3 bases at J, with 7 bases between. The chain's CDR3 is CASTYSNQPQHF. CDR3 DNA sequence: TGTGCCAGCACTTACTCCAATCAGCCCCAGCATTTT.

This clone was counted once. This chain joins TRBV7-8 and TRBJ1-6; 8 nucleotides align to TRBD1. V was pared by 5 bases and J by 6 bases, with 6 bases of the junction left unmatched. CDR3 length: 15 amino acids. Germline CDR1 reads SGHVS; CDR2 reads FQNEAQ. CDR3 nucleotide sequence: TGTGCCAGCAGCCCAGAGACAGGGGTTAATTCACCCCTCCACTTT. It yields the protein CASSPETGVNSPLHF.

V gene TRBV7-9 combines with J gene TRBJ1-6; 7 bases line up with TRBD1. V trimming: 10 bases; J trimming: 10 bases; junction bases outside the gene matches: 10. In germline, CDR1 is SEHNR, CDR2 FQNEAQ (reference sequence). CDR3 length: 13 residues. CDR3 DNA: TGTGCCACCCACAGGGGATCCGGGTCACCCCTCCACTTT. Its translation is CATHRGSGSPLHF.

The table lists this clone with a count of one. The CDR3 here is CASSPGQGRDEQFF. The CDR3 region has the DNA TGCGCCAGCAGCCCGGGACAGGGCCGGGATGAGCAGTTCTTC. This chain links TRBV4-1 with TRBJ2-1; TRBD1 aligns across 9 bases. The CDR3 is 14 amino acids. The germline gives CDR1 MGHRA, CDR2 YSYEKL. V was pared by 4 bases and J by 8 bases, with 6 bases of the junction left unmatched.

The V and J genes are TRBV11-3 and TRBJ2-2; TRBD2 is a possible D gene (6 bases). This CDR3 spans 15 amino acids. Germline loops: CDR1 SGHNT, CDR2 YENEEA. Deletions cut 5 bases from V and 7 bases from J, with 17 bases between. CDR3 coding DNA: TGTGCCAGCAGCCTCGCATGGGGGGAAGGCGGGGAGCTGTTTTTT. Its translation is CASSLAWGEGGELFF.

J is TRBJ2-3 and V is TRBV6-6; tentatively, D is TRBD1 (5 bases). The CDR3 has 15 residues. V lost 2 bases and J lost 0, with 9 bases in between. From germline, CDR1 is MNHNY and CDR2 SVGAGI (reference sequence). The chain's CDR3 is CASSYRGSSTDTQYF. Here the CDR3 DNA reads TGTGCCAGCAGTTACAGGGGATCCAGCACAGATACGCAGTATTTT.

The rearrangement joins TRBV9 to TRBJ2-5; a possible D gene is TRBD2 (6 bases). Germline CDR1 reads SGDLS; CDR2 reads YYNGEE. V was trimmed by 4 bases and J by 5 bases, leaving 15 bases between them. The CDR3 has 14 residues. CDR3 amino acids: CASSPPAGSETQYF. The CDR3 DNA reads TGTGCCAGCAGCCCTCCCGCGGGGAGCGAGACCCAGTACTTC.

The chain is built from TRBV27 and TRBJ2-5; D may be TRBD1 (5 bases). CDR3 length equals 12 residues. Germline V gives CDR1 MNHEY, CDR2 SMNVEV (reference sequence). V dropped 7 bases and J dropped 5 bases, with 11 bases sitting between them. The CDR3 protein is CASKGAQETQYF. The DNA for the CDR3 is TGTGCCAGCAAAGGGGCCCAGGAGACCCAGTACTTC.

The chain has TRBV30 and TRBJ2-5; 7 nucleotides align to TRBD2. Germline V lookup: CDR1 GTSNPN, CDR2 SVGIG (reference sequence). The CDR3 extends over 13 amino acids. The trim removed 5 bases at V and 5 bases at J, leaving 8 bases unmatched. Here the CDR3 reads CAWDLGGIETQYF. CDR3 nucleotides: TGTGCCTGGGACCTCGGGGGGATTGAGACCCAGTACTTC.

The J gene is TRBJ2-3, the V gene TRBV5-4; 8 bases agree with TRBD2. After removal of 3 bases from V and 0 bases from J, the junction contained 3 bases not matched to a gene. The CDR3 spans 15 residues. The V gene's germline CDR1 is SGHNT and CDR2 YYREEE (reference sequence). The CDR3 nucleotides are TGTGCCAGCAGCTCTATAGCGGGAAGCACAGATACGCAGTATTTT. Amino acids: CASSSIAGSTDTQYF.